These 12 T cell receptor beta chains share one sample of origin, sequenced in a study of blood T cell repertoires in COVID-19. Produced via immunoSEQ multiplex PCR; TCRdb's table is partial and in-frame only. The table includes about 210,000 clones, over 70% detected once. The material sequenced was peripheral blood. The receptors were sampled from a woman in her forties or fifties with acute or convalescent COVID-19.

The chain employs TRBV24-1 and TRBJ2-2; D is possibly TRBD1 (6 bases). Germline assignment: CDR1 KGHDR and CDR2 SFDVKD. The CDR3 totals 14 residues. The ends were cut back, 6 bases at V and 9 bases at J, with 16 bases in the middle. DNA of the CDR3: TGTGCCACCAGTCATCAGGGGAGTAGCAGGGAGCTGTTTTTT. This translates into CATSHQGSSRELFF.

This rearrangement joins TRBV11-2 to TRBJ2-2; D is unresolved. Trimming shortened V by 4 bases and J by 2 bases, and 8 bases separated the two germline ends. There are 14 residues in the CDR3. Per the germline V gene, CDR1 is SGHAT and CDR2 is FQNNGV. The CDR3 nucleotides read TGTGCCAGCAGCTCGATGAGCAACACCGGGGAGCTGTTTTTT. Its translation is CASSSMSNTGELFF. Complete variable domain (other parts from reference TRBV11-2 and TRBJ2-2): EAGVAQSPRYKIIEKRQSVAFWCNPISGHATLYWYQQILGQGPKLLIQFQNNGVVDDSQLPKDRFSAERLKGVDSTLKIQPAKLEDSAVYLCASSSMSNTGELFFGEGSRLTVL.

The CDR3 reads CASSPRYSLQNTEAFF. The CDR3 nucleotides are TGTGCCAGCAGTCCAAGATACAGCCTTCAGAACACTGAAGCTTTCTTT. V usage is TRBV28 and J usage is TRBJ1-1; no clear D gene. With 5 bases removed from V and 1 base from J, the gap between germline ends came to 17 bases. This CDR3 is built from 16 residues. CDR1 and CDR2 from the germline V gene are MDHEN and SYDVKM.

The chain employs TRBV27 and TRBJ1-6; 8 nucleotides match TRBD1. Germline V lookup: CDR1 MNHEY, CDR2 SMNVEV (reference sequence). This CDR3 is 15 amino acids long. V was clipped by 3 bases and J by 7 bases; unmatched bases: 5. CDR3 coding DNA: TGTGCCAGCAGTTTTCGGAGACAGGGGAATTCACCCCTCCACTTT. Its translation: CASSFRRQGNSPLHF.

The rearrangement links TRBV7-2 to TRBJ2-5; D is perhaps TRBD2 (6 bases). Germline CDR1 and CDR2: SGHTA and FQGNSA. This CDR3 contains 14 residues. Between the trimmed V and J ends, which lost 4 bases and 5 bases, there was a span of 14 bases. CDR3 protein: CASSWRGSGETQYF. CDR3 bases: TGTGCCAGCAGCTGGCGGGGAAGCGGGGAGACCCAGTACTTC.

This chain connects TRBV28 to TRBJ1-6; tentative D call: TRBD1 (5 bases). The CDR3 is made up of 17 amino acids. Germline V CDR1 and CDR2: MDHEN, SYDVKM. V dropped 4 bases and J dropped 0 bases, with 13 bases sitting between them. The CDR3 is CASSSPQGGSYNSPLHF. CDR3 DNA: TGTGCCAGCAGTTCCCCCCAGGGAGGCTCCTATAATTCACCCCTCCACTTT.

The V gene is TRBV21-1, the J gene TRBJ2-1; the table's D gene call, TRBD2, was not cross checked with the DNA. TRBV21-1 is described as a pseudogene. This CDR3 comprises 22 residues. CDR3 sequence: CASSKRGEAGGTSGRAHNEQFF. In DNA, the CDR3 is TGTGCCAGCAGCAAAAGAGGGGAGGCAGGGGGGACTAGCGGGAGGGCCCACAATGAGCAGTTCTTC.

The J gene is TRBJ1-2, the V gene TRBV7-2; D unclear. Looked up from germline, CDR1 is SGHTA and CDR2 is FQGNSA. V gave up 5 bases and J gave up 4 bases, with 17 bases separating them. The CDR3 sequence is 15 residues long. This CDR3 reads CASSRNGGLGYGYTF. DNA for the CDR3: TGTGCCAGCAGCCGGAATGGCGGGTTGGGCTATGGCTACACCTTC.

The chain uses TRBV5-1 and TRBJ1-1, with 8 bases fitting TRBD1. The length of the CDR3 is 15 residues. Germline lookup yields CDR1 SGHRS and CDR2 YFSETQ. Losses at the gene ends were 4 bases for V and 3 bases for J; bases not matched to a gene: 8. The CDR3: CASSPIAGGHTEAFF. The CDR3 nucleotides read TGCGCCAGCAGCCCGATTGCAGGGGGCCACACTGAAGCTTTCTTT. Together with reference TRBV5-1 and TRBJ1-1, the CDR3 gives the full variable domain: KAGVTQTPRYLIKTRGQQVTLSCSPISGHRSVSWYQQTPGQGLQFLFEYFSETQRNKGNFPGRFSGRQFSNSRSEMNVSTLELGDSALYLCASSPIAGGHTEAFFGQGTRLTVV.

J is TRBJ2-5 and V is TRBV12-5; 12 positions agree with TRBD1. The junction had 4 bases not matched to a gene; V was cut back by 1 base and J by 4 bases. This CDR3 spans 16 amino acids. Germline V CDR1 and CDR2: LGHNT, FRNRAP. This chain's CDR3 is CASGLDGTGGGETQYF. CDR3 sequence (DNA): TGTGCTAGTGGTTTGGACGGGACAGGGGGCGGAGAGACCCAGTACTTC.

The V call is TRBV2, the J call TRBJ2-5; D remains ambiguous. V was pared by 5 bases and J by 2 bases, with 3 bases between. The CDR3 covers 11 residues. The germline V gene encodes CDR1 SNHLY and CDR2 FYNNEI. The CDR3 spells CASSQQETQYF. Here the CDR3 DNA reads TGTGCCAGCAGTCAGCAAGAGACCCAGTACTTC.

The V call is TRBV19, the J call TRBJ1-2; TRBD1 matches at 9 bases. V lost 4 bases and J lost 3; bases outside the gene matches: 3. This CDR3 is 14 amino acids long. The germline V gene has CDR1 LNHDA and CDR2 SQIVND (reference sequence). The CDR3, as DNA: TGTGCCAGTAGTAAACAGGGGGCAGACTATGGCTACACCTTC. This encodes CASSKQGADYGYTF.